This T cell receptor beta chain was identified during a study of blood T cell repertoires in COVID-19. Study as a whole: Samples came from the United States, Italy and Spain, spanning acute and convalescent COVID-19. The analysed material was cDNA or gDNA that came from T cells, B-cell-depleted T cells, or PBMCs.

With 0 bases removed from V and 11 bases from J, the gap between germline ends came to 10 bases. The germline V gene has CDR1 LGHNA and CDR2 YNFKEQ. The CDR3 spans 13 residues. Authors' data handling: Scientists estimated how many nucleated cells there were by amplifying reference gene primers. Generated by immunoSEQ multiplex PCR, the TCRdb table keeps only in-frame clones and is missing some. V, J and clone size are those of that table, while D and trimming were read from the DNA. The top ten hold around 3% of the sample, which has about 340,000 clones, over 70% seen once. This TCR derives from a man younger than 45 with active or convalescent COVID-19. The rearrangement uses TRBV4-2 and TRBJ2-2; D is possibly TRBD1 (5 bases). Sequenced sample: peripheral blood. CDR3 region: CASSQEPTAELFF. The CDR3 DNA sequence: TGTGCCAGCAGCCAAGAACCGACAGCCGAGCTGTTTTTT.